This TCR beta chain appears in the sequencing data of a study of T cell clonotyping in hematopoietic cell transplantation. This CDR3 has 14 residues. The V gene's germline CDR1 is PRHDT and CDR2 FYEKMQ (reference sequence). Trimming removed 0 bases at V and 2 bases at J, with 8 bases between. The protocol was immunoSEQ multiplex PCR, while the TCRdb copy is restricted to in-frame clones and leaves out a portion. The data contain around 1,000 clones, 60% to 80% of them singletons. Whole-study findings and limits: Without cell sorting, CD4 versus CD8 contributions remain unresolved. Broader posttransplant TCR repertoire diversity was predicted by graft donor and pretransplant recipient Inverse Simpson Index values.

In its sample, this clone was seen a few times. The antigen is not known. Other DNA sequences in this specimen translate into the identical CDR3. This sequence was found in a female patient aged 50 to 65 who had an allogeneic stem cell transplant, so the T cells may come from the graft donor. Some clones in this sample may be carry-over from other donors' samples. V gene TRBV13 combines with J gene TRBJ2-7; a weak D match, TRBD2 (6 bases). The input for sequencing was PBMCs, taken 30 days after allogeneic stem cell transplant. This chain's CDR3 is CASSLGRGAYEQYF. In DNA form, the CDR3 reads TGTGCCAGCAGCTTAGGGCGGGGAGCCTACGAGCAGTACTTC.